These 31 T cell receptor beta chains were sequenced from one sample in a study of blood T cell repertoires in COVID-19. The method was immunoSEQ multiplex PCR; TCRdb's version includes in-frame clones alone and lacks a portion of them. This table has roughly 200,000 clones, about 86% appearing once. The sequencing sample was made of peripheral blood. Receptors originate from a woman in her forties or fifties with COVID-19, enrolled during active disease.

This chain uses TRBV5-6 with TRBJ1-2; 8 nucleotides align to TRBD1. Losses at the gene ends were 3 bases for V and 6 bases for J; bases not matched to a gene: 10. Germline assignment: CDR1 SGHDT and CDR2 YYEEEE. CDR3 length equals 15 residues. The chain's CDR3 is CASSSGAGGANGYTF. In DNA, the CDR3 is TGTGCCAGCAGCTCGGGGGCAGGGGGCGCGAATGGCTACACCTTC.

The chain is built from TRBV4-1 and TRBJ2-5; TRBD2 agrees at 10 bases. The junction had 11 bases not matched to a gene; V was cut back by 2 bases and J by 5 bases. CDR1 and CDR2 from the germline V gene are MGHRA and YSYEKL. The length of the CDR3 is 17 residues. Here the CDR3 DNA reads TGCGCCAGCAGCCAAAGAATCTCAGCGGGGGGGCGCGAGACCCAGTACTTC. Its protein product is CASSQRISAGGRETQYF.

This chain uses TRBV6-1 with TRBJ1-5, with D unclear. Trimming pared 0 bases from V and 0 bases from J, leaving 6 bases between. Germline CDR1 and CDR2: MNHNS and SASEGT. The CDR3 is 15 residues long. This CDR3 is CASSEAQYSNQPQHF. As DNA, the CDR3 is TGTGCCAGCAGTGAAGCACAGTATAGCAATCAGCCCCAGCATTTT.

The CDR3 DNA sequence: TGCGCCAGCAGCTTGGGGACAGGGATCTCTGGAAACACCATATATTTT. Its protein product is CASSLGTGISGNTIYF. This chain links TRBV5-1 with TRBJ1-3; TRBD1 matches 8 bases. Trimming at V came to 0 bases and at J to 0 bases, leaving 2 bases not matched to a gene. The CDR3 covers 16 residues. Germline CDR1 is SGHRS and CDR2 is YFSETQ.

The chain carries TRBV5-1 and TRBJ2-2, with unresolved D. V lost 1 base to trimming and J lost 4 bases, with 5 bases between them. CDR3 length: 13 amino acids. CDR1 is SGHRS, CDR2 YFSETQ, per germline. The DNA of the CDR3 is TGCGCCAGCAGCTTGACAGTCACCGGGGAGCTGTTTTTT. Its protein is CASSLTVTGELFF.

As to this clone: Other DNA sequences from this sample encode an identical CDR3 as well. J is TRBJ2-3 and V is TRBV27; D gene uncertain. Germline V gives CDR1 MNHEY, CDR2 SMNVEV (reference sequence). V lost 0 bases and J 4 bases, leaving 5 bases between the germline ends. The CDR3 contains 13 residues. The CDR3 reads CASSLSPADTQYF. In DNA, the CDR3 is TGTGCCAGCAGTTTATCCCCCGCAGATACGCAGTATTTT.

The chain combines TRBV30 with TRBJ2-7; 7 positions agree with TRBD2. The CDR3 totals 13 residues. The V gene end was trimmed by 3 bases and the J gene end by 3 bases; junction bases not matched to a gene: 5. Germline loops: CDR1 GTSNPN, CDR2 SVGIG (reference sequence). CDR3 sequence: CAWSELAGYEQYF. In DNA form, the CDR3 reads TGTGCCTGGAGCGAGTTAGCGGGCTACGAGCAGTACTTC. The complete variable domain, with remaining parts taken from reference TRBV30 and TRBJ2-7, reads SQTIHQWPATLVQPVGSPLSLECTVEGTSNPNLYWYRQAAGRGLQLLFYSVGIGQISSEVPQNLSASRPQDRQFILSSKKLLLSDSGFYLCAWSELAGYEQYFGPGTRLTVT.

The rearrangement uses TRBV27 and TRBJ2-2; 8 bases fit TRBD1. CDR1 is MNHEY and CDR2 is SMNVEV in the germline V gene (reference sequence). This CDR3 is built from 15 residues. V shed 2 bases, J shed 4 bases, and the junction held 3 bases outside the gene matches. The CDR3 DNA reads TGTGCCAGCAGTTTACAGGGGGCAGTCACCGGGGAGCTGTTTTTT. Its protein is CASSLQGAVTGELFF.

The rearrangement uses TRBV7-2 and TRBJ2-1, with 11 bases aligning to TRBD2. The germline V gene has CDR1 SGHTA and CDR2 FQGNSA. CDR3 length equals 18 residues. The junction had 13 bases not matched to a gene; V was cut back by 5 bases and J by 4 bases. The CDR3 protein is CASSRSVAGGLIYNEQFF. The DNA for the CDR3 is TGTGCCAGCAGCCGCTCCGTAGCGGGGGGGCTAATATACAATGAGCAGTTCTTC.

The chain links TRBV10-2 to TRBJ2-3; 9 bases line up with TRBD2. Germline trimming cut 6 bases from V and 5 bases from J; bases unmatched to any gene: 9. Germline CDR1 reads WSHSY; CDR2 reads SAAADI. The CDR3 sequence is 15 residues long. Here the CDR3 DNA reads TGCGCCAGCAGCCTAGCGGGACGCAATCAAGATACGCAGTATTTT. This gives the protein CASSLAGRNQDTQYF.

This clone was seen more than once but under ten times. The rearrangement joins TRBV19 to TRBJ1-1; D remains unclear. V gave up 6 bases and J gave up 1 base, with 12 bases separating them. Per germline, CDR1 LNHDA and CDR2 SQIVND (reference sequence). The CDR3 length is 14 residues. Here the CDR3 reads CASSLLVPNTEAFF. The CDR3 DNA follows: TGTGCCAGTAGCCTACTTGTCCCGAACACTGAAGCTTTCTTT.

This chain links TRBV6-5 with TRBJ1-6; tentatively, D is TRBD1 (5 bases). Per germline, CDR1 MNHEY and CDR2 SVGAGI. The CDR3 covers 14 residues. Deletions cut 6 bases from V and 3 bases from J, with 9 bases between. The CDR3 region is CASRGTIYNSPLHF. CDR3 sequence (DNA): TGTGCCAGCAGGGGGACTATCTATAATTCACCCCTCCACTTT.

The chain combines TRBV19 with TRBJ2-1; 7 nucleotides agree with TRBD2. CDR3 length equals 16 residues. The V segment lost 5 bases and the J segment 2 bases; nucleotides outside the gene matches: 9. Germline assignment: CDR1 LNHDA and CDR2 SQIVND (reference sequence). The CDR3 nucleotides are TGTGCCAGTAGTTTGCTGGGAGGGGTAACCTACAATGAGCAGTTCTTC. Amino acids: CASSLLGGVTYNEQFF. Variable domain in full (rest from reference TRBV19 and TRBJ2-1): DGGITQSPKYLFRKEGQNVTLSCEQNLNHDAMYWYRQDPGQGLRLIYYSQIVNDFQKGDIAEGYSVSREKKESFPLTVTSAQKNPTAFYLCASSLLGGVTYNEQFFGPGTRLTVL.

V usage is TRBV13 and J usage is TRBJ2-5; 10 bases agree with TRBD2. V was clipped by 0 bases and J by 3 bases; unmatched bases: 1. This CDR3 is built from 15 residues. Germline V gene data show CDR1 as PRHDT and CDR2 as FYEKMQ (reference sequence). Here the CDR3 DNA reads TGTGCCAGCAGCTTAGGAGCGGGGGGGAAAGAGACCCAGTACTTC. The encoded protein is CASSLGAGGKETQYF.

The chain employs TRBV7-8 and TRBJ2-5, with TRBD2 matching over 11 bases. The CDR3 has 18 amino acids. Germline V gene data show CDR1 as SGHVS and CDR2 as FQNEAQ. V shed 5 bases, J shed 1 base, and the junction held 12 bases outside the gene matches. DNA for the CDR3: TGTGCCAGCAGCGCCTCCTCTAGCGGGGGGCCCTTCCAAGAGACCCAGTACTTC. Translation gives CASSASSSGGPFQETQYF.

J is TRBJ2-3 and V is TRBV4-1, with 12 bases lining up with TRBD1. The CDR3 covers 15 residues. The germline gives CDR1 MGHRA, CDR2 YSYEKL. V shed 7 bases, J shed 6 bases, and the junction held 8 bases outside the gene matches. The CDR3 loop is CASTRTGTGGDTQYF. The CDR3 region has the DNA TGCGCCAGCACCAGAACCGGGACAGGGGGCGATACGCAGTATTTT.

The chain employs TRBV2 and TRBJ2-7; 7 nucleotides match TRBD2. CDR1 is SNHLY, CDR2 FYNNEI, per germline. This CDR3 contains 15 residues. V trimming: 6 bases; J trimming: 2 bases; junction bases outside the gene matches: 10. CDR3 amino acids: CASSTASGVTYEQYF. The DNA of the CDR3 is TGTGCCAGCAGCACGGCCAGCGGGGTGACCTACGAGCAGTACTTC. Filled out from reference TRBV2 and TRBJ2-7, the complete variable domain reads EPEVTQTPSHQVTQMGQEVILRCVPISNHLYFYWYRQILGQKVEFLVSFYNNEISEKSEIFDDQFSVERPDGSNFTLKIRSTKLEDSAMYFCASSTASGVTYEQYFGPGTRLTVT.

V is TRBV28 and J is TRBJ1-1, with TRBD1 matching 8 bases. The CDR3 is made up of 14 amino acids. J lost 12 bases, V lost 4 bases, and 13 bases had no gene match. Germline assignment: CDR1 MDHEN and CDR2 SYDVKM. CDR3 in amino acids: CASSSNQGARKTFF. As DNA, the CDR3 is TGTGCCAGCAGTTCAAACCAGGGGGCACGAAAGACTTTCTTT.

The chain links TRBV5-4 to TRBJ2-1, with 9 nucleotides matching TRBD2. This CDR3 spans 17 amino acids. Unmatched junction bases numbered 9, after V lost 0 bases and J lost 5 bases. CDR1 is SGHNT and CDR2 is YYREEE in the germline V gene (reference sequence). As DNA, the CDR3 is TGTGCCAGCAGCTTGGAGTTGATGAGCGGGGGGAACAATGAGCAGTTCTTC. Protein sequence: CASSLELMSGGNNEQFF. The full variable domain, rest sourced from reference TRBV5-4 and TRBJ2-1, is ETGVTQSPTHLIKTRGQQVTLRCSSQSGHNTVSWYQQALGQGPQFIFQYYREEENGRGNFPPRFSGLQFPNYSSELNVNALELDDSALYLCASSLELMSGGNNEQFFGPGTRLTVL.

The gene calls are TRBV12-3 or TRBV12-4 and TRBJ2-1; D is undetermined. The CDR3 is made up of 11 amino acids. V was shortened by 6 bases and J by 7 bases, with 7 bases between the two germline ends. This CDR3 is CASSVQNEQFF. The DNA for the CDR3 is TGTGCCAGCAGCGTCCAGAATGAGCAGTTCTTC.

This chain connects TRBV5-1 to TRBJ2-2, with TRBD1 matching 7 bases. The CDR3 has 16 amino acids. The ends lost 4 bases at V and 0 bases at J; junction bases unmatched: 6. CDR1 and CDR2 (germline): SGHRS, YFSETQ. The CDR3 spells CASSLPGQANTGELFF. DNA of the CDR3: TGCGCCAGCAGCCTCCCTGGACAGGCGAACACCGGGGAGCTGTTTTTT.

This clone has just one count. V gene TRBV19 combines with J gene TRBJ1-3; 8 bases align to TRBD1. With V trimmed by 4 bases and J by 3 bases, 8 bases remained unmatched. The CDR3 has 16 amino acids. Per the germline V gene, CDR1 is LNHDA and CDR2 is SQIVND (reference sequence). CDR3 DNA: TGTGCCAGTAGTACAGGGGGCGCGGAGGATGGAAACACCATATATTTT. It is translated as CASSTGGAEDGNTIYF.

The J gene is TRBJ1-2, the V gene TRBV5-8; 10 bases align to TRBD1. V dropped 5 bases and J dropped 8; count of bases not matched to a gene: 9. Looked up from germline, CDR1 is SGHTS and CDR2 is YDEGEE. This CDR3 comprises 14 residues. The CDR3 coding sequence is TGTGCCAGCAGTTTACCGGGACAGGGGCAAGGCTACACCTTC. Protein product: CASSLPGQGQGYTF.

The J gene is TRBJ2-7, the V gene TRBV6-5, with TRBD1 matching 7 bases. The CDR3 has 14 amino acids. Germline trimming cut 7 bases from V and 2 bases from J; bases unmatched to any gene: 8. Germline CDR1 MNHEY, CDR2 SVGAGI. The CDR3, as DNA: TGTGCCAGCACCCTGAGGGGGACAGCCTACGAGCAGTACGTC. Its protein is CASTLRGTAYEQYV.

J is TRBJ2-5 and V is TRBV5-6, with D hard to call. The germline V gene has CDR1 SGHDT and CDR2 YYEEEE. The CDR3 length is 14 residues. V gave up 2 bases and J gave up 2 bases, with 10 bases separating them. The CDR3 is CASSLGSAQETQYF. The CDR3 DNA is TGTGCCAGCAGCTTAGGCAGCGCGCAAGAGACCCAGTACTTC.

As concerns this clone: The sample contains more than one DNA sequence encoding this CDR3. The chain is built from TRBV19 and TRBJ2-3, with 8 nucleotides matching TRBD2. This CDR3 region has 13 residues. Germline V CDR1 and CDR2: LNHDA, SQIVND (reference sequence). Trimming took 5 bases from V and 6 from J; bases not matched to a gene: 4. The CDR3 bases are TGTGCCAGTAGTCCCCGACTAGCGGATACGCAGTATTTT. Translation: CASSPRLADTQYF.

This clone was seen once. The chain carries TRBV29-1 and TRBJ1-2, with TRBD1 as a possible D gene (6 bases). The V end lost 3 bases, the J end lost 4 bases, and 9 bases lay between the germline ends. Germline-derived CDR1 and CDR2 are SQVTM and ANQGSEA. This CDR3 region has 12 residues. CDR3: CSVDGQPYGYTF. DNA of the CDR3: TGCAGCGTTGATGGACAGCCCTATGGCTACACCTTC.

The chain carries TRBV14 and TRBJ2-7, with no clear D. There are 13 residues in the CDR3. Germline V gene sequence: CDR1 SGHDN, CDR2 FVKESK. Trimming cost V 0 bases and J 5 bases, with 8 bases left between them. CDR3 DNA sequence: TGTGCCAGCAGCCAAGAGAACACACACGAGCAGTACGTC. Translating it yields CASSQENTHEQYV.

The CDR3 bases are TGTGCCAGCAGCTGGGGGGGGGCTAGCATTCAGTACTTC. Encoded protein: CASSWGGASIQYF. The gene calls are TRBV7-8 and TRBJ2-4; a possible D gene is TRBD2 (7 bases). The CDR3 totals 13 residues. The V gene's germline CDR1 is SGHVS and CDR2 FQNEAQ. Trimming removed 4 bases from V and 9 bases from J, with 13 bases in between.

This rearrangement joins TRBV18 to TRBJ1-1; perhaps TRBD1 as D (5 bases). The CDR3 runs to 13 residues. Per germline, CDR1 KGHSH and CDR2 LQKENI. V lost 6 bases, J lost 7 bases, and 15 bases lay in between. Written as DNA, the CDR3 is TGTGCCAGCTCCCGCACGGGGGAAATTGAAGCTTTCTTT. This sequence encodes CASSRTGEIEAFF.

V gene TRBV24-1 combines with J gene TRBJ2-3; D remains unclear. The CDR3 length is 13 residues. Looked up from germline, CDR1 is KGHDR and CDR2 is SFDVKD. V lost 9 bases and J lost 2, with 11 bases in between. CDR3 nucleotides: TGTGCCACCCAGGAACAGCCCACAGATACGCAGTATTTT. Its translation is CATQEQPTDTQYF.